A single sample is the source of the 21 T cell receptor beta chains below, sequenced in a study of technical replicates of blood from four donors (dated by TCRdb to the late 2010s). The library was prepared using the immunoSEQ multiplex PCR assay. In its TCRdb copy, this immuneACCESS table keeps in-frame sequences only and misses some clones. Where compared with another copy, unresolved V genes explain less than half of these, and the others have no known cause. The sample profile shows roughly 60,000 clones; around nine tenths of them were found once. 5% to 6% of the sample rests with the top ten. Sequenced material: PBMCs. The source is a human donor in good health. Some clones in this sample may be carry-over from other donors' samples.

The chain combines TRBV4-2 with TRBJ2-1; 12 bases map to TRBD2. CDR3 length: 17 residues. Trimming cost V 0 bases and J 2 bases; bases outside gene matches: 2. Germline CDR1 LGHNA, CDR2 YNFKEQ. The CDR3 spells CASSQELAGGTYNEQFF. DNA of the CDR3: TGTGCCAGCAGCCAAGAACTAGCGGGGGGTACCTACAATGAGCAGTTCTTC.

The chain couples TRBV5-5 to TRBJ1-6; 7 bases are a match to TRBD1. Germline values: CDR1 SGHKS, CDR2 YYEKEE (reference sequence). Trimming at V came to 4 bases and at J to 2 bases, leaving 12 bases not matched to a gene. The CDR3 length is 18 residues. The CDR3 sequence is CASSTQQGTLTYNSPLHF. The CDR3 DNA sequence: TGTGCCAGCAGCACCCAACAGGGGACTCTCACCTATAATTCACCCCTCCACTTT.

The chain joins TRBV6-4 to TRBJ2-3; the match to TRBD2 covers 9 bases. Germline CDR1 is MRHNA and CDR2 is SNTAGT. The CDR3 is 16 residues long. Losses at the gene ends were 0 bases for V and 4 bases for J; bases not matched to a gene: 5. The CDR3 protein is CASSDSAGGLPDTQYF. For the CDR3, the DNA is TGTGCCAGCAGTGACTCGGCGGGGGGGCTCCCAGATACGCAGTATTTT.

This chain links TRBV6-1 with TRBJ1-1; the match to TRBD1 covers 10 bases. The CDR3 length is 15 residues. Germline V lookup: CDR1 MNHNS, CDR2 SASEGT. V dropped 2 bases and J dropped 8; count of bases not matched to a gene: 8. The CDR3 sequence: CASSENPTGGKEAFF. In nucleotides, the CDR3 is TGTGCCAGCAGTGAAAACCCGACAGGGGGCAAAGAAGCTTTCTTT.

The chain combines TRBV2 with TRBJ2-7; D call uncertain. Trimming removed 6 bases from V and 1 base from J, with 7 bases in between. CDR1 and CDR2 (germline): SNHLY, FYNNEI. The CDR3 sequence is 12 residues long. The chain's CDR3 is CASRAGSYEQYF. The CDR3 bases are TGTGCCAGCAGGGCTGGTTCCTACGAGCAGTACTTC. The full variable domain, its missing parts supplied by reference TRBV2 and TRBJ2-7, is EPEVTQTPSHQVTQMGQEVILRCVPISNHLYFYWYRQILGQKVEFLVSFYNNEISEKSEIFDDQFSVERPDGSNFTLKIRSTKLEDSAMYFCASRAGSYEQYFGPGTRLTVT.

This clone has just one count. The CDR3 sequence is CASSLGGQGGEKLFF. The CDR3 region has the DNA TGTGCCAGCAGCCTAGGGGGACAGGGAGGCGAAAAACTGTTTTTT. The chain has TRBV7-2 and TRBJ1-4; 9 bases align to TRBD1. V shed 5 bases and J 8 bases; nucleotides not matched to a gene: 9. CDR1 is SGHTA, CDR2 FQGNSA, per germline. CDR3 size: 15 residues. Based on the CDR3 plus reference TRBV7-2 and TRBJ1-4, the full variable domain is GAGVSQSPSNKVTEKGKDVELRCDPISGHTALYWYRQSLGQGLEFLIYFQGNSAPDKSGLPSDRFSAERTGGSVSTLTIQRTQQEDSAVYLCASSLGGQGGEKLFFGSGTQLSVL.

The chain employs TRBV7-8 and TRBJ2-7; 7 bases match TRBD2. V dropped 5 bases and J dropped 1; count of bases not matched to a gene: 8. This CDR3 is 15 amino acids long. Germline loops: CDR1 SGHVS, CDR2 FQNEAQ. The CDR3 spells CASSPGIAGSYEQYF. The CDR3 DNA follows: TGTGCCAGCAGCCCGGGAATAGCGGGTTCCTACGAGCAGTACTTC.

The rearrangement links TRBV13 to TRBJ2-1; 10 bases agree with TRBD2. Germline assignment: CDR1 PRHDT and CDR2 FYEKMQ (reference sequence). J lost 4 bases, V lost 2 bases, and 2 bases had no gene match. CDR3 length equals 15 residues. In DNA, the CDR3 is TGTGCCAGCAGCTTATTACTAGCGGGATACAATGAGCAGTTCTTC. Residues: CASSLLLAGYNEQFF.

This clone appeared a single time. V and J are TRBV6-6 and TRBJ2-1; D gene ambiguous. V lost 7 bases and J lost 7, with 8 bases in between. Germline V gene data show CDR1 as MNHNY and CDR2 as SVGAGI (reference sequence). The CDR3 has 11 residues. The CDR3 protein is CASNEWNEQFF. The CDR3 nucleotides read TGTGCCAGCAATGAGTGGAATGAGCAGTTCTTC.

This chain connects TRBV18 to TRBJ2-7; TRBD1 matches at 7 bases. Germline lookup yields CDR1 KGHSH and CDR2 LQKENI. The junction had 6 bases not matched to a gene; V was cut back by 5 bases and J by 2 bases. CDR3 length: 14 amino acids. This CDR3 is CASSAGTATYEQYF. The CDR3 DNA reads TGTGCCAGCTCAGCCGGGACAGCCACCTACGAGCAGTACTTC.

The rearrangement links TRBV6-6 to TRBJ2-2; TRBD2 matches 10 bases. The V segment lost 6 bases and the J segment 3 bases; nucleotides outside the gene matches: 4. Germline V gives CDR1 MNHNY, CDR2 SVGAGI (reference sequence). The CDR3 consists of 15 residues. CDR3 nucleotide sequence: TGTGCCAGCAGACCAACTAGCGGGGACACCGGGGAGCTGTTTTTT. Translation gives CASRPTSGDTGELFF.

V is TRBV7-2 and J is TRBJ2-3, with TRBD2 identical over 15 bases. Germline assignment: CDR1 SGHTA and CDR2 FQGNSA. The CDR3 is 17 amino acids. V gave up 0 bases and J gave up 5 bases; unmatched junction bases: 3. CDR3 sequence (DNA): TGTGCCAGCAGCTTAGCTGGACTAGCGGGAGGGCAAGATACGCAGTATTTT. Its protein is CASSLAGLAGGQDTQYF.

In its sample, this clone was seen once. The chain has TRBV5-4 and TRBJ2-5; TRBD2 matches 15 bases. Germline V lookup: CDR1 SGHNT, CDR2 YYREEE (reference sequence). There are 17 residues in the CDR3. The V and J ends lost 4 bases and 5 bases, in that order; junction bases with no gene match: 9. The CDR3 DNA sequence: TGTGCCAGCAGCACACGGACTAGCGGGAGGGCCAGGGAGACCCAGTACTTC. It is translated as CASSTRTSGRARETQYF.

The chain has TRBV7-7 and TRBJ1-5; TRBD1 agrees at 12 bases. CDR3 length: 17 residues. The V gene end was trimmed by 4 bases and the J gene end by 7 bases; junction bases not matched to a gene: 11. Germline V lookup: CDR1 SSHAT, CDR2 FNYEAQ (reference sequence). The CDR3 DNA reads TGTGCCAGCAGCTCACGTCCCGGGACAGGGGGCCCCCAGCCCCAGCATTTT. The encoded protein is CASSSRPGTGGPQPQHF. The variable domain in full, with the rest retrieved from reference TRBV7-7 and TRBJ1-5, is GAGVSQSPRYKVTKRGQDVTLRCDPISSHATLYWYQQALGQGPEFLTYFNYEAQPDKSGLPSDRFSAERPEGSISTLTIQRTEQRDSAMYRCASSSRPGTGGPQPQHFGDGTRLSIL.

This rearrangement joins TRBV2 to TRBJ1-6, with TRBD1 as a possible D gene (5 bases). The CDR3 runs 16 residues. Per germline, CDR1 SNHLY and CDR2 FYNNEI. V lost 0 bases, J lost 7 bases, and 13 bases lay in between. The CDR3 is CASSEAPARANSPLHF. The CDR3 coding sequence is TGTGCCAGCAGTGAAGCGCCGGCCAGGGCCAATTCACCCCTCCACTTT.

This clone was detected a few times. J is TRBJ1-5 and V is TRBV7-9; D not resolved. This CDR3 has 14 residues. V lost 1 base to trimming and J lost 3 bases, with 7 bases between them. CDR1 and CDR2 from the germline V gene are SEHNR and FQNEAQ (reference sequence). The CDR3 spells CASSLGAANQPQHF. As DNA, the CDR3 is TGTGCCAGCAGCTTAGGGGCAGCCAATCAGCCCCAGCATTTT.

The CDR3: CASSPSGRGTDTQYF. The CDR3 nucleotides are TGCGCCAGCAGCCCCAGCGGGAGGGGAACAGATACGCAGTATTTT. J is TRBJ2-3 and V is TRBV5-1; TRBD2 aligns across 10 bases. This CDR3 has 15 amino acids. The V gene end was trimmed by 4 bases and the J gene end by 3 bases; junction bases not matched to a gene: 5. The germline gives CDR1 SGHRS, CDR2 YFSETQ.

This clone was seen more than once but under ten times. The V and J genes are TRBV5-4 and TRBJ1-1, with a weak D call TRBD1 (5 bases). V lost 1 base and J lost 4, with 23 bases in between. The germline V gene has CDR1 SGHNT and CDR2 YYREEE (reference sequence). This CDR3 region has 18 residues. This chain's CDR3 is CASSLLTRRAGGTTEAFF. As DNA, the CDR3 is TGTGCCAGCAGCTTGCTAACGCGCAGGGCCGGGGGGACCACTGAAGCTTTCTTT.

The chain has TRBV9 and TRBJ1-5; 7 nucleotides match TRBD1. Germline values: CDR1 SGDLS, CDR2 YYNGEE. The length of the CDR3 is 16 residues. Trimming removed 0 bases from V and 4 bases from J; junction bases left unmatched: 7. CDR3 in DNA: TGTGCCAGCAGCGTAGTGTCAGGGGGGCGAAATCAGCCCCAGCATTTT. Protein product: CASSVVSGGRNQPQHF.

This chain joins TRBV11-1 and TRBJ2-7, with a tentative D call TRBD1 (5 bases). The CDR3 has 15 amino acids. V was pared by 1 base and J by 3 bases, with 13 bases between. Germline-derived CDR1 and CDR2 are SGHAT and FQDESV (reference sequence). DNA of the CDR3: TGTGCCAGCAGCTTAGATCAAGCCAGGGTCTACGAGCAGTACTTC. Its protein is CASSLDQARVYEQYF.

The V call is TRBV7-9, the J call TRBJ2-7; weak D call: TRBD2 (5 bases). In germline, CDR1 is SEHNR, CDR2 FQNEAQ (reference sequence). CDR3 length: 14 residues. V lost 5 bases and J lost 0, with 11 bases in between. In DNA, the CDR3 is TGTGCCAGCAGCCCCACTGGACTCTCCTACGAGCAGTACTTC. Its translation: CASSPTGLSYEQYF.